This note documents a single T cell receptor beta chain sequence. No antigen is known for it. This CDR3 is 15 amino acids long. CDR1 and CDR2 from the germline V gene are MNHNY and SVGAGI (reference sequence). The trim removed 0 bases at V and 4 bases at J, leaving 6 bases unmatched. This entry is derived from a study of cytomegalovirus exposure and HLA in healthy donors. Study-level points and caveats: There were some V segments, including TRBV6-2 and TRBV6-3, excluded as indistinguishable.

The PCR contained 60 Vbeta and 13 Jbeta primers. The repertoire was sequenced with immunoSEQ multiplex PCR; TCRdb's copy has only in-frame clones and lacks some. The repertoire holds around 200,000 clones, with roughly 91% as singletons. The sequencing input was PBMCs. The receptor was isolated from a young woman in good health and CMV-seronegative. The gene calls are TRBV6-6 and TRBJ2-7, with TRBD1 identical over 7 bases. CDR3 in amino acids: CASSYSDRELYEQYF. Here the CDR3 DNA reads TGTGCCAGCAGTTACTCAGACAGGGAACTTTACGAGCAGTACTTC.